These T cell receptor beta chains were read from a single sample in a study of T cell responses to AZD1222 COVID-19 vaccine. Sequencing used immunoSEQ multiplex PCR; TCRdb keeps in-frame clones, though not all of them. The sample has about 110,000 clones, about 87% seen once; the top ten hold around 15%. Sequences were derived from peripheral blood, sampled 28 days after the second AZD1222 dose. These receptors were collected from an adult who received the AZD1222 COVID-19 vaccine. Both conserved end residues are part of each CDR3. The order of the fields is CDR3 length, J gene, V gene, CDR3 protein.

CDR3 length: 15
J gene: TRBJ1-1
V gene: TRBV6-5
CDR3 protein: CASSYTEAGRTEAFF

CDR3 length: 13
J gene: TRBJ1-1
V gene: TRBV19
CDR3 protein: CASTTGTGDRTFF

CDR3 length: 14
J gene: TRBJ1-2
V gene: TRBV6-2/TRBV6-3
CDR3 protein: CASSYSSGNYGYTF

CDR3 length: 14
J gene: TRBJ1-1
V gene: TRBV5-6
CDR3 protein: CASSFTGAGTEAFF

CDR3 length: 15
J gene: TRBJ1-5
V gene: TRBV3-1/TRBV3-2
CDR3 protein: CASSLGQGMDQPQHF

CDR3 length: 13
J gene: TRBJ2-7
V gene: TRBV9
CDR3 protein: CASSVGATKEQYF

CDR3 length: 14
J gene: TRBJ1-2
V gene: TRBV13
CDR3 protein: CASSFSQGAYGYTF

CDR3 length: 12
J gene: TRBJ1-4
V gene: TRBV2
CDR3 protein: CASSLRGEKLFF

CDR3 length: 14
J gene: TRBJ1-5
V gene: TRBV7-2
CDR3 protein: CASSRLGGNQPQHF

CDR3 length: 13
J gene: TRBJ1-5
V gene: TRBV10-1
CDR3 protein: CASKHQLYQPQHF